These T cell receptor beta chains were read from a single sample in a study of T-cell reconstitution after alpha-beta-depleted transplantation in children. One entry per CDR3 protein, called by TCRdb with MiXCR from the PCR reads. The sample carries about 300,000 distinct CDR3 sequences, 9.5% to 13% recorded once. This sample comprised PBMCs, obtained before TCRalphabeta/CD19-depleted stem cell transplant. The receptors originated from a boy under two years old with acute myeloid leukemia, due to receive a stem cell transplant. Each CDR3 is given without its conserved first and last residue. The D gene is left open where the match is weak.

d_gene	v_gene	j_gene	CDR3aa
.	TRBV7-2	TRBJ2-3	ASSMPGADTQY
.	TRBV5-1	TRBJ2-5	ASSSPWEQETQY
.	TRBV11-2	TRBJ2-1	ASSLGEPYNEQF
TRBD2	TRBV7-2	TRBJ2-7	ASSYASGPYEQY
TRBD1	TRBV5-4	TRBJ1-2	ASRDRPGYGYT
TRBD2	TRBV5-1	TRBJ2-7	ASTREGSSYEQY
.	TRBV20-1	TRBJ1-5	SARGSSNQPQH
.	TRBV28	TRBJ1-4	ASEVGGRGKLF
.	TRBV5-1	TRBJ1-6	ASSLEGGWGNNSPLH
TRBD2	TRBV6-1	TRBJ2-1	ASVYSGGLTHEQF
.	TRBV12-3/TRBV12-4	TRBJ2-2	ASGGADTGELF
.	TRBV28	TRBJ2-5	ASSTQDYQETQY
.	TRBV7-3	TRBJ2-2	ASSPTLRGGELF
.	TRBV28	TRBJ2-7	ASSLGNRWASSYEQY
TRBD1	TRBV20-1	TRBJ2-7	SARVRDSYEQY
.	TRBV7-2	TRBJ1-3	ASSLASIGNTIY
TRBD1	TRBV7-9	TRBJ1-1	ASSSWTGVDTEAF
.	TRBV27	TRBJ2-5	ASSPRTASGRETQY
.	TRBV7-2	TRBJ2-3	ASSALSTDTQY
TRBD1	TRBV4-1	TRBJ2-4	ASSQGPGGAKNIQY
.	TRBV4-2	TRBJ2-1	ASSPQIAASYNEQF
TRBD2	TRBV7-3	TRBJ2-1	ASSPVGTSARSSYNEQF
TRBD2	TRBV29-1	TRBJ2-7	SVEASGSTDEQY
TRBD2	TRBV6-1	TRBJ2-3	ATRAGAGDTQY
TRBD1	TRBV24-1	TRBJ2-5	ATSDFGTGERETQY
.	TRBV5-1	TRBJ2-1	ASSIPSARKGYNEQF
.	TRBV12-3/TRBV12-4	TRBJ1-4	ASTPGLQLF
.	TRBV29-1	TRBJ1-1	SVEPGRPNTEAF
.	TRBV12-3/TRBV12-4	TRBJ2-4	ASSLNLIQY
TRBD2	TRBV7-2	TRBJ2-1	ASSYGLAGGYNEQF
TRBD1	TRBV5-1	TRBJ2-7	ASSFRTGSTYKQY
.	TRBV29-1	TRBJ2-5	SVLNRRGETQY
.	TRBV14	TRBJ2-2	ASSQEQNTGELF
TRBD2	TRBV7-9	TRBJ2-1	ASSLPGLAGVRHEQF
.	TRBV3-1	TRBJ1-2	ASSLPAGGPDYGYT
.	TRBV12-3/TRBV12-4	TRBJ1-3	ASSIGPHRRNTIY
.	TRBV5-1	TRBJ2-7	ASRPLMMGTSYEQY
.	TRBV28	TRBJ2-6	ASNAVWANVLT
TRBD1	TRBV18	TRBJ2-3	ASARGTGGTDTQY
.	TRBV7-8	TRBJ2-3	ASSLDELTDTQY
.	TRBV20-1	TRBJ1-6	SARDPGHNSPLH
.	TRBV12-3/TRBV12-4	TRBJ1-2	ASSYPGDGYT
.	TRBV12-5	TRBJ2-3	ASGLVQVVGYTDTQY
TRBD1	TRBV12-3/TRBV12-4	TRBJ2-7	ASSLPGTGHYEQY
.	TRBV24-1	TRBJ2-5	ATSEGATETQY
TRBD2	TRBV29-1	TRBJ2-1	SVTLAGGPGNEQF
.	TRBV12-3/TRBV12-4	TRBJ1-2	ASRPITTNYGYT
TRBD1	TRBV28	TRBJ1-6	ASSPPGQGAVGNSPLH
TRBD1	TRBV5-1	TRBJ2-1	ASSLAGTAFYNEQF
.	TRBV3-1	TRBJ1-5	ASSQGITPNQPQH
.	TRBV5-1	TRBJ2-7	ASSFRDTTIYEQY
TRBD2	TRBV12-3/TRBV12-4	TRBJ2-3	ASSPRGAGITDTQY
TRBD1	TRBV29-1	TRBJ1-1	SVELTGGEAF
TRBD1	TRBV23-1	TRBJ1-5	ASSQRGTENQPQH